The 5 T cell receptor beta chains presented below share a single source sample, sequenced in a study of T cell responses to AZD1222 COVID-19 vaccine. The data were produced by immunoSEQ multiplex PCR, yet TCRdb's version contains in-frame clones alone and is incomplete. The data show some 120,000 clones, roughly 94% seen once. This specimen consisted of peripheral blood, obtained on day 0 of AZD1222 vaccination. Receptors originate from an adult in good health.

This chain links TRBV9 with TRBJ2-1; 10 bases fit TRBD2. Trimming cost V 5 bases and J 4 bases; bases outside gene matches: 6. Germline values: CDR1 SGDLS, CDR2 YYNGEE. The CDR3 length is 15 residues. Written as DNA, the CDR3 is TGTGCCAGCAGTCCTAGCGGGAGTGGTTACAATGAGCAGTTCTTC. This sequence encodes CASSPSGSGYNEQFF.

This chain connects TRBV19 to TRBJ2-1; no clear D. The CDR3 contains 15 residues. Between the trimmed V and J ends, which lost 6 bases and 0 bases, there was a span of 12 bases. Looked up from germline, CDR1 is LNHDA and CDR2 is SQIVND (reference sequence). CDR3 region: CASRTDSSSYNEQFF. CDR3 coding DNA: TGTGCCAGTAGGACCGACTCGAGCTCCTACAATGAGCAGTTCTTC.

The V and J genes are TRBV4-3 and TRBJ1-2, with D tentatively TRBD1 (5 bases). Trimming removed 0 bases from V and 5 bases from J, with 16 bases in between. CDR1 LGHNA and CDR2 YSLEER come from the germline V gene. The CDR3 runs 16 residues. In DNA, the CDR3 is TGCGCCAGCAGCCAAGATCGTGGGGGGGGGACTTATGGCTACACCTTC. Translating gives CASSQDRGGGTYGYTF.

The J gene is TRBJ1-2, the V gene TRBV7-3; D gene unclear. Germline V lookup: CDR1 SGHTA, CDR2 FQGTGA. CDR3 size: 13 residues. Trimming pared 1 base from V and 6 bases from J, leaving 9 bases between. CDR3 nucleotides: TGTGCCAGCAGCTTAAACCCGCTGGATGGCTACACCTTC. The encoded protein is CASSLNPLDGYTF.

The chain couples TRBV2 to TRBJ1-2; D gene ambiguous. This CDR3 is 13 amino acids long. Germline assignment: CDR1 SNHLY and CDR2 FYNNEI. The V gene lost 6 bases and the J gene lost 4 bases, with 12 bases spanning the gap. This chain's CDR3 is CASRASPGYGYTF. Here the CDR3 DNA reads TGTGCCAGCAGAGCCTCGCCGGGCTATGGCTACACCTTC.